This TCR beta chain is drawn from a study of blood T cell repertoires in COVID-19. In the study overall: Both acute and convalescent COVID-19 samples were obtained from the United States, Italy and Spain. From T cells, B-cell-depleted T cells, or PBMCs came the material, which was cDNA or gDNA.

Only in-frame clones appear in the TCRdb table, and some are missing; sequencing was by immunoSEQ multiplex PCR. Here the sample spans around 220,000 clones, more than 75% being singletons. The receptor's source is a man in his fifties or sixties with acute or convalescent COVID-19. The specimen sequenced was peripheral blood.

CDR3 sequence reads: CASSFGTGTGTGELFF. In DNA form, the CDR3 reads TGTGCCAGCAGCTTCGGGACAGGGACGGGAACCGGGGAGCTGTTTTTT. The V gene is TRBV5-4, the J gene TRBJ2-2; 9 bases match TRBD1. This CDR3 region has 16 residues. The V segment lost 2 bases and the J segment 5 bases; nucleotides outside the gene matches: 7. Germline lookup yields CDR1 SGHNT and CDR2 YYREEE (reference sequence).